The 21 T cell receptor beta chains below all came from one sample that was sequenced in a study of shared clonotypes between healthy human individuals (dated by TCRdb to the early 2020s). Library preparation used the immunoSEQ multiplex PCR assay. TCRdb provides this immuneACCESS table in a form limited to in-frame rearrangements. Some clones are lacking; in checked studies, under half of them reflect an unresolved V gene, and why the rest are absent is not known. This sample lists 2 million to 3 million clones; 90% to 95% were detected once. The ten largest clones add up to 0.36% of the sample. Sequenced input: naive CD4+ T cells from PBMCs. Interpreted using the paper, the cell subset or site label stands for: CD45RA+ positively selected. The origin of the receptors is a young man in good health. Some clones in this sample may be carry-over from other donors' samples.

The chain uses TRBV5-4 and TRBJ1-1; 9 nucleotides agree with TRBD1. Germline loops: CDR1 SGHNT, CDR2 YYREEE (reference sequence). J lost 5 bases, V lost 3 bases, and 8 bases had no gene match. The length of the CDR3 is 15 residues. The DNA for the CDR3 is TGTGCCAGCAGCTGGATAGACAGGGGGAGGACTGAAGCTTTCTTT. Amino acids: CASSWIDRGRTEAFF.

The V and J genes are TRBV10-2 and TRBJ2-5, with 8 positions matching TRBD2. The CDR3 sequence is 11 residues long. Germline V gene lookup returns CDR1 WSHSY and CDR2 SAAADI. V was clipped by 8 bases and J by 4 bases; unmatched bases: 0. The CDR3 DNA follows: TGCGCCAGCCGGGAGGGAGAGACCCAGTACTTC. Residues: CASREGETQYF.

The chain links TRBV27 to TRBJ2-3; perhaps TRBD2 as D (6 bases). Trimming removed 6 bases from V and 3 bases from J, with 19 bases in between. The germline V gene has CDR1 MNHEY and CDR2 SMNVEV (reference sequence). The CDR3 loop spans 16 amino acids. This CDR3 is CASRHPGGPRTDTQYF. CDR3 coding DNA: TGTGCCAGCAGGCATCCCGGAGGGCCTCGGACAGATACGCAGTATTTT.

The chain carries TRBV5-4 and TRBJ1-2, with D uncertain. Trimming took 2 bases from V and 8 from J, leaving 13 bases between them. Germline V CDR1 and CDR2: SGHNT, YYREEE (reference sequence). The CDR3 totals 13 residues. CDR3: CASSFRVAWGYTF. The CDR3 DNA sequence: TGTGCCAGCAGCTTTCGGGTGGCGTGGGGCTACACCTTC.

The chain links TRBV7-2 to TRBJ1-2; D possibly corresponds to TRBD1 (6 bases). This CDR3 comprises 14 residues. V was pared by 1 base and J by 6 bases, with 12 bases between. Germline CDR1 is SGHTA and CDR2 is FQGNSA. The CDR3 nucleotides are TGTGCCAGCAGCTTAGAGGTGGGGGCGGATGGCTACACCTTC. Its protein product is CASSLEVGADGYTF.

The V call is TRBV28, the J call TRBJ2-7, with D perhaps matching TRBD2 (5 bases). The CDR3 length is 14 residues. V gave up 8 bases and J gave up 6 bases, with 20 bases separating them. Germline V CDR1 and CDR2: MDHEN, SYDVKM. In DNA form, the CDR3 reads TGTGCCAGCTCAACCGGACTGAGCGCCTGCGAGCAGTACTTC. Its protein product is CASSTGLSACEQYF.

A note on this clone: The same CDR3 is also encoded by other DNA sequences in this sample. The chain links TRBV18 to TRBJ1-4, with TRBD1 matching over 8 bases. With V trimmed by 2 bases and J by 8 bases, 4 bases remained unmatched. CDR1 is KGHSH, CDR2 LQKENI, per germline. This CDR3 is 14 amino acids long. The CDR3 region has the DNA TGTGCCAGCTCACCAGGACAGGGCAGCGAAAAACTGTTTTTT. Translated: CASSPGQGSEKLFF.

The gene calls are TRBV19 and TRBJ2-3; D is perhaps TRBD2 (6 bases). This CDR3 is built from 13 residues. Germline V gives CDR1 LNHDA, CDR2 SQIVND (reference sequence). Trimming shortened V by 3 bases and J by 9 bases, and 13 bases separated the two germline ends. In DNA form, the CDR3 reads TGTGCCAGTAGTATCTCCTCGGGGGTGACGCAGTATTTT. The encoded protein is CASSISSGVTQYF.

V gene TRBV5-4 combines with J gene TRBJ1-2; 7 bases line up with TRBD1. The CDR3 contains 15 residues. The V gene's germline CDR1 is SGHNT and CDR2 YYREEE (reference sequence). V lost 4 bases to trimming and J lost 4 bases; unmatched junction nucleotides: 10. The CDR3 here is CASSPGQPNFYGYTF. CDR3 bases: TGTGCCAGCAGCCCGGGACAGCCGAATTTCTATGGCTACACCTTC.

The chain employs TRBV18 and TRBJ1-5, with D possibly being TRBD1 (5 bases). The CDR3 covers 15 residues. Trimming pared 3 bases from V and 7 bases from J, leaving 16 bases between. Germline V gene lookup returns CDR1 KGHSH and CDR2 LQKENI. CDR3 bases: TGTGCCAGCTCACCCCCGGGGGGAGAACTACAGCCCCAGCATTTT. Its protein product is CASSPPGGELQPQHF.

This chain joins TRBV5-1 and TRBJ2-1, with 10 bases fitting TRBD2. The CDR3 is made up of 14 amino acids. Per germline, CDR1 SGHRS and CDR2 YFSETQ. V dropped 6 bases and J dropped 4; count of bases not matched to a gene: 4. CDR3 loop: CASKLAGPYNEQFF. CDR3 nucleotide sequence: TGCGCCAGCAAACTAGCGGGGCCTTACAATGAGCAGTTCTTC.

CDR3 sequence reads: CASSSQPDIRYTF. For the CDR3, the DNA is TGTGCCAGCAGCTCTCAACCCGACATACGTTACACCTTC. The rearrangement links TRBV7-9 to TRBJ1-2; D unresolved. The CDR3 contains 13 residues. Trimming left V 4 bases short and J 11 bases short, with 17 bases between. Germline CDR1 and CDR2: SEHNR and FQNEAQ (reference sequence).

The chain employs TRBV2 and TRBJ2-2; no clear D. The CDR3 contains 14 residues. Germline CDR1 reads SNHLY; CDR2 reads FYNNEI. V shed 8 bases and J shed 1 base, with 11 bases lying between them. The CDR3: CASRRSLNTGELFF. The CDR3 nucleotides are TGTGCCAGCCGGCGCAGCCTGAACACCGGGGAGCTGTTTTTT.

V and J are TRBV27 and TRBJ2-5; 7 nucleotides agree with TRBD2. The DNA end is more similar to TRBJ2-7, so the J call may be wrong. The germline V gene encodes CDR1 MNHEY and CDR2 SMNVEV (reference sequence). CDR3 length equals 13 residues. The CDR3 region is CASGRAGHYEQYF. As DNA, the CDR3 is TGTGCCAGCGGTAGAGCGGGGCACTACGAGCAGTACTTC.

The chain has TRBV9 and TRBJ2-5, with D maybe TRBD2 (5 bases). Germline CDR1 and CDR2: SGDLS and YYNGEE. V dropped 4 bases and J dropped 5 bases, with 12 bases sitting between them. This CDR3 contains 13 residues. In DNA, the CDR3 is TGTGCCAGCAGCCGACGAGGGTACGAGACCCAGTACTTC. It encodes CASSRRGYETQYF.

V usage is TRBV5-1 and J usage is TRBJ1-1, with D unclear. The CDR3 extends over 15 amino acids. The germline V gene encodes CDR1 SGHRS and CDR2 YFSETQ. Trimming took off 3 bases at V and 1 base at J, with 13 bases between the two ends. The CDR3 reads CASSSGGRSNTEAFF. Here the CDR3 DNA reads TGCGCCAGCAGCTCAGGTGGGAGGTCGAACACTGAAGCTTTCTTT.

The J gene is TRBJ1-3, the V gene TRBV5-6; 9 bases agree with TRBD1. The junction had 4 bases not matched to a gene; V was cut back by 3 bases and J by 3 bases. The CDR3 totals 15 residues. The V gene's germline CDR1 is SGHDT and CDR2 YYEEEE. This CDR3 is CASSYRGQYGNTIYF. CDR3 DNA sequence: TGTGCCAGCAGCTACAGGGGGCAGTATGGAAACACCATATATTTT.

The gene calls are TRBV18 and TRBJ2-6; 8 positions agree with TRBD2. The V gene's germline CDR1 is KGHSH and CDR2 LQKENI. The CDR3 consists of 18 residues. V was clipped by 2 bases and J by 0 bases; unmatched bases: 6. The CDR3 loop reads CASSPVMAGGSGANVLTF. DNA of the CDR3: TGTGCCAGCTCACCAGTGATGGCGGGGGGCTCTGGGGCCAACGTCCTGACTTTC.

This clone showed up just once. The chain recombines TRBV18 with TRBJ2-3; D call uncertain. The V gene lost 3 bases and the J gene lost 4 bases, with 11 bases spanning the gap. Germline lookup yields CDR1 KGHSH and CDR2 LQKENI. This CDR3 comprises 14 residues. CDR3 amino acids: CASSPEAGPDTQYF. The CDR3 nucleotides read TGTGCCAGCTCACCCGAAGCAGGACCAGATACGCAGTATTTT.

This sequence joins TRBV10-1 and TRBJ2-2, with 11 bases aligning to TRBD1. The ends lost 4 bases at V and 4 bases at J; junction bases unmatched: 11. This CDR3 is built from 18 residues. CDR1 and CDR2 from the germline V gene are WNHNN and SYGVQD (reference sequence). The CDR3 sequence: CASSGNRFGTGGTGELFF. In DNA form, the CDR3 reads TGCGCCAGCAGTGGAAATCGTTTTGGGACAGGGGGCACCGGGGAGCTGTTTTTT.

As concerns this clone: Other DNA sequences in the same sample also yield this CDR3. The J gene is TRBJ2-1, the V gene TRBV11-2, with no clear D. The CDR3 runs to 15 residues. CDR1 is SGHAT and CDR2 is FQNNGV in the germline V gene. V was pared by 1 base and J by 0 bases, with 7 bases between. CDR3 bases: TGTGCCAGCAGCTTAGGGCGGAGCTCCTACAATGAGCAGTTCTTC. As protein: CASSLGRSSYNEQFF.